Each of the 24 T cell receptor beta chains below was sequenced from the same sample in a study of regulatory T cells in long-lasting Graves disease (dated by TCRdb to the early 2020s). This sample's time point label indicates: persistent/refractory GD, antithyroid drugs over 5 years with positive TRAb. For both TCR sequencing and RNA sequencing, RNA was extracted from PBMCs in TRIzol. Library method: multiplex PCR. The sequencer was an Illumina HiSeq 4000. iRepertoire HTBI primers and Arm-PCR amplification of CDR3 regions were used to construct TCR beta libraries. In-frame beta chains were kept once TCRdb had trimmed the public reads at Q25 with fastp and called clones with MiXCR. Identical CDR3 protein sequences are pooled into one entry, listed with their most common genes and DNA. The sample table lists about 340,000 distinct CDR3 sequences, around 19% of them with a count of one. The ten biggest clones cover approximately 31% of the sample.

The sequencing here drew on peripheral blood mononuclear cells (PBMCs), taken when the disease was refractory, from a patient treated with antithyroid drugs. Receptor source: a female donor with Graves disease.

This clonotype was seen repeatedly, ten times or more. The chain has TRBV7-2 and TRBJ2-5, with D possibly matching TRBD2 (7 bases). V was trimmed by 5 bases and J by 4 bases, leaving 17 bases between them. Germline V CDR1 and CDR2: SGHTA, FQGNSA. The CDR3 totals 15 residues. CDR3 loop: CASSRWGGGPETQYF. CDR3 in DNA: TGTGCCAGCAGCCGATGGGGGGGGGGCCCAGAGACCCAGTACTTC.

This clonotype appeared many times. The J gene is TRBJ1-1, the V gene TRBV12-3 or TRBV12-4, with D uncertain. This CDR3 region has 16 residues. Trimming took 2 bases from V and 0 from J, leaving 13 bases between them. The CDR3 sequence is CASSLNQRLMNTEAFF. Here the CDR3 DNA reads TGTGCCAGCAGTTTAAATCAGAGACTAATGAACACTGAAGCTTTCTTT.

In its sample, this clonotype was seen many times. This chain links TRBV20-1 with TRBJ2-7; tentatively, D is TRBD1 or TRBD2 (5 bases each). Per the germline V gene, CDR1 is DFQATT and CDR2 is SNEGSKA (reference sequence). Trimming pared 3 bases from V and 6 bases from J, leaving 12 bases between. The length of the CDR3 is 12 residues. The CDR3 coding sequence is TGCAGTGCTAGGGGGGTGATGGGCGAGCAGTACTTC. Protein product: CSARGVMGEQYF.

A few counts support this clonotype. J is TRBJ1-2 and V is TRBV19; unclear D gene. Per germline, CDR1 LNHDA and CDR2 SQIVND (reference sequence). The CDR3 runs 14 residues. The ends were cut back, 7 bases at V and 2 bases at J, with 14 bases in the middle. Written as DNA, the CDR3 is TGTGCCAGTACCACTCCCGGACGGAACTATGGCTACACCTTC. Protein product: CASTTPGRNYGYTF.

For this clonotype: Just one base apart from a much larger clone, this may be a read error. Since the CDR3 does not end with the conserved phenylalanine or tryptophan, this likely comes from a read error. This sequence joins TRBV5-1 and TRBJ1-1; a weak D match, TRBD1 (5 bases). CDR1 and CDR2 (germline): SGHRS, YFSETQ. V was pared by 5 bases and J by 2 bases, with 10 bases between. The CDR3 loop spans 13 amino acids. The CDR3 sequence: CASRRTPNTEAFS. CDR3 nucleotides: TGCGCCAGCAGGAGGACACCTAACACTGAAGCTTTCTCT.

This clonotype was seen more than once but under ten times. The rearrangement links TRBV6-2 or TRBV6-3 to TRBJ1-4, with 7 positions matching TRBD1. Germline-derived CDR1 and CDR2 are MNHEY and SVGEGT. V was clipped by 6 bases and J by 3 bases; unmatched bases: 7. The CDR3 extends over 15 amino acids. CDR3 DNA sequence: TGTGCCAGCAGCTCACCGGGACAGCCTAATGAAAAACTGTTTTTT. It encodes CASSSPGQPNEKLFF.

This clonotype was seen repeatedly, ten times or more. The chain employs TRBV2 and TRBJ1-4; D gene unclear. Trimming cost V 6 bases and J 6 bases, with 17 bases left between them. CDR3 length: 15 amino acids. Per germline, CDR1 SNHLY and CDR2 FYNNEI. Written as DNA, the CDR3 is TGTGCCAGCAGGCCCTGGGCGAGGGTAGATGAAAAACTGTTTTTT. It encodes CASRPWARVDEKLFF.

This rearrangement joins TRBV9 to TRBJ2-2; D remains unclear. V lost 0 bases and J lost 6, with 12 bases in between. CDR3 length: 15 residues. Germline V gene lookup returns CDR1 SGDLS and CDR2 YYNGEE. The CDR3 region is CASSVVDGLSGELFF. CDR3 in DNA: TGTGCCAGCAGCGTAGTTGACGGATTGTCCGGGGAGCTGTTTTTT.

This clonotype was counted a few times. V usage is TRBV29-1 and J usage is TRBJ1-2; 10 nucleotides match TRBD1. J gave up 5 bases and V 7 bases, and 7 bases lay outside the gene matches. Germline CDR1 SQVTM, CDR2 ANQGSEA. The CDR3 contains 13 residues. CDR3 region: CSAGTGDFYGYTF. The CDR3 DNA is TGCAGCGCCGGGACAGGGGACTTTTATGGCTACACCTTC.

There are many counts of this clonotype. The CDR3: CAWSVQKVWNTEAFF. The DNA for the CDR3 is TGTGCCTGGAGTGTACAGAAGGTCTGGAACACTGAAGCTTTCTTT. The chain combines TRBV30 with TRBJ1-1; D gene ambiguous. Germline CDR1 is GTSNPN and CDR2 is SVGIG (reference sequence). Trimming took 0 bases from V and 1 from J, leaving 12 bases between them. CDR3 length: 15 residues.

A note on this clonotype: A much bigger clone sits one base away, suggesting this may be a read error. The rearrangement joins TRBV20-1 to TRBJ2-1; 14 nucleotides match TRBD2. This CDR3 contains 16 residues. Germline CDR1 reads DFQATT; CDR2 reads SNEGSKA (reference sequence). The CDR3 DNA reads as TGCAGTGCTAGAGGACTAGCGGGAGGGCCGTACAATGAGCGGTTCTTC. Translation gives CSARGLAGGPYNERFF.

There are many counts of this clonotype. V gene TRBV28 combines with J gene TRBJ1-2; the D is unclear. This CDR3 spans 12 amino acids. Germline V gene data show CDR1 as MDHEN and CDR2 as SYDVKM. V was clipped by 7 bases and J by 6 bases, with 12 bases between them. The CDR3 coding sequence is TGTGCCAGCATTACCGGTGGGGATGGCTACACCTTC. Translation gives CASITGGDGYTF.

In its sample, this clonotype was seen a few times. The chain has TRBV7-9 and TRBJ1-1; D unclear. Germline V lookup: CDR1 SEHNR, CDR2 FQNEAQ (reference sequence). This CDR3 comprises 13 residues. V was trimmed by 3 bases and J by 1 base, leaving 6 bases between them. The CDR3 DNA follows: TGTGCCAGCAGCTTCCACGAGAACACTGAAGCTTTCTTT. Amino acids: CASSFHENTEAFF.

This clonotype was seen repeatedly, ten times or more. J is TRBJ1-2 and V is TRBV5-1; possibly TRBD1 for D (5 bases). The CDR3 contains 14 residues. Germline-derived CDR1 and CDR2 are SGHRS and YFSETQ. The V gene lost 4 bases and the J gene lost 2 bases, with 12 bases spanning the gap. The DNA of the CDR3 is TGCGCCAGCAGCAAGGGACGGACCAACTATGGCTACACCTTC. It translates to CASSKGRTNYGYTF.

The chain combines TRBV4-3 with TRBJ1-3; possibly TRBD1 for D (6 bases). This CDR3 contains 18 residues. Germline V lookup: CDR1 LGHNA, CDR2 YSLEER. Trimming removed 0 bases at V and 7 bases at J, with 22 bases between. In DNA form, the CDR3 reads TGCGCCAGCAGCCAAGACGGAAACAGGGTTTATCGAGGGAACACCATATATTTT. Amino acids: CASSQDGNRVYRGNTIYF.

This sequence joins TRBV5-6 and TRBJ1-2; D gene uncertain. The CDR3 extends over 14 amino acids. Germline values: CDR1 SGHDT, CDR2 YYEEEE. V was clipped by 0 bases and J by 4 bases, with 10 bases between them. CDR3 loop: CASSLGLEVYGYTF. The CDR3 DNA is TGTGCCAGCAGCTTGGGGCTAGAGGTCTATGGCTACACCTTC.

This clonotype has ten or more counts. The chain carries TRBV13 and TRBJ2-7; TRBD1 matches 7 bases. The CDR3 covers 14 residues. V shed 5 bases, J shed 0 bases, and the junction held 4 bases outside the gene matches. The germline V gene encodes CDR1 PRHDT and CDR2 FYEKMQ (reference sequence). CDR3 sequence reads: CASSGTAPSYEQYF. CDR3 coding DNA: TGTGCCAGCAGCGGGACAGCACCCTCCTACGAGCAGTACTTC.

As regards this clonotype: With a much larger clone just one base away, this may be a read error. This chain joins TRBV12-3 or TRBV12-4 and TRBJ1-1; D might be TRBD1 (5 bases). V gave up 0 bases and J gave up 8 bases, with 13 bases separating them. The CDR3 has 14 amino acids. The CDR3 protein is CASSLARGSSEAFF. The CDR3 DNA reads TGTGCCAGCAGTTTAGCCCGGGGGTCCTCGGAAGCTTTCTTT.

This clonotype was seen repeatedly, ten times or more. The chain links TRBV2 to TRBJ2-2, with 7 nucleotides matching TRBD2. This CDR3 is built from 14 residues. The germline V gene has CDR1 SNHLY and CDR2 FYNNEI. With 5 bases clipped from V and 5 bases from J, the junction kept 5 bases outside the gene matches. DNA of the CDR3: TGTGCCAGCAGTTACGGGGAGGGAACCGGGGAGCTGTTTTTT. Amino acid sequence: CASSYGEGTGELFF. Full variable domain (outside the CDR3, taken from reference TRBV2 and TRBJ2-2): EPEVTQTPSHQVTQMGQEVILRCVPISNHLYFYWYRQILGQKVEFLVSFYNNEISEKSEIFDDQFSVERPDGSNFTLKIRSTKLEDSAMYFCASSYGEGTGELFFGEGSRLTVL.

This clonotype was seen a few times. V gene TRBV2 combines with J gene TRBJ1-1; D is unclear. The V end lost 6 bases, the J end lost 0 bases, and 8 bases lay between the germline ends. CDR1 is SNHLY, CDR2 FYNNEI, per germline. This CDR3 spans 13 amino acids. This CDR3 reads CASSVNMNTEAFF. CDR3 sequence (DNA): TGTGCCAGCAGCGTAAATATGAACACTGAAGCTTTCTTT.

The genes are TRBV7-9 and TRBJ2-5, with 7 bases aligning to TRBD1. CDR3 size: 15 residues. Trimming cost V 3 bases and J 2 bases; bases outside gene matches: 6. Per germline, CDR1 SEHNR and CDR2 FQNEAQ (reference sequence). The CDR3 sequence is CASSFGDRDQETQYF. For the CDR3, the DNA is TGTGCCAGCAGCTTTGGGGACAGAGATCAAGAGACCCAGTACTTC.

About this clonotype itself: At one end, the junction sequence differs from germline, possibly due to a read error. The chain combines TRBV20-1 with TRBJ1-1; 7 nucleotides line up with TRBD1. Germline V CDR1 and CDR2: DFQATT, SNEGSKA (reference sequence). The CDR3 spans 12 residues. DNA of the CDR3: TGCAGTGCCCCAGGGGGGGGCACTGAAGCCTTCTTT. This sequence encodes CSAPGGGTEAFF.

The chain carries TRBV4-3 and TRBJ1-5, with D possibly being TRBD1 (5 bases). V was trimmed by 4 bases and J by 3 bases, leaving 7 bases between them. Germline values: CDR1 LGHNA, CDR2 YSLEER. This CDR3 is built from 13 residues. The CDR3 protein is CASSLGTNQPQHF. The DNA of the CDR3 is TGCGCCAGCAGCCTCGGGACCAATCAGCCCCAGCATTTT.

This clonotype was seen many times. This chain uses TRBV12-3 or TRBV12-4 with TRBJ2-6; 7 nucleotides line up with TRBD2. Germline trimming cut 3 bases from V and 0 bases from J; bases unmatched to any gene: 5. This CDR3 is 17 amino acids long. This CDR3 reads CASSFGGGSSGANVLTF. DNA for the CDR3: TGTGCCAGCAGTTTCGGGGGAGGGAGCTCTGGGGCCAACGTCCTGACTTTC.